This is a list of T cell receptor beta chains from one sample in a study of blood T cell repertoires in COVID-19. The table came from immunoSEQ multiplex PCR; TCRdb's copy has only in-frame clones and leaves some out. The repertoire holds 110,000 or so clones, with 70% to 90% as singletons. Sequenced: peripheral blood. Source of these receptors: a woman aged 55-70 years with acute or convalescent COVID-19. Each CDR3 is given without its conserved first and last residue.

CDR3aa | j_gene | v_gene
ASSRSGQGAFSGYT | TRBJ1-2 | TRBV27
ASSQDFPGPTYEQY | TRBJ2-7 | TRBV4-3
ASSSWAGGEGTEAF | TRBJ1-1 | TRBV19
ASSLTGVGANVLT | TRBJ2-6 | TRBV27
ASSQFPVAGGPGGELF | TRBJ2-2 | TRBV4-3
ASRRTQGGVYGYT | TRBJ1-2 | TRBV6-5
ASSTNRVNQPQH | TRBJ1-5 | TRBV27
ASSWGQRLQETQY | TRBJ2-5 | TRBV7-6
ASIILAGEPYEQC | TRBJ2-7 | TRBV7-2
ATSPSRSLYGYT | TRBJ1-2 | TRBV15
ASRSGVENTGELF | TRBJ2-2 | TRBV10-1
ASSSSPGQSYEQY | TRBJ2-7 | TRBV28
ASSNLTGGDRSEAF | TRBJ1-1 | TRBV21-1
ASSAGSPGYEQY | TRBJ2-7 | TRBV9
ASSEAGQGFNQPQH | TRBJ1-5 | TRBV6-1
ASSQYTGYPIEQY | TRBJ2-7 | TRBV16
ASSPLASGADTQY | TRBJ2-3 | TRBV7-3
ASRAADEPQH | TRBJ1-5 | TRBV28
ASSQLDRGGSPLH | TRBJ1-6 | TRBV4-2
ASSWGGRLAGVTDTQY | TRBJ2-3 | TRBV5-6
ASSDRSYGYT | TRBJ1-2 | TRBV19
SVQGQGGNQPQH | TRBJ1-5 | TRBV29-1
ASNPGYEVTGANVLT | TRBJ2-6 | TRBV2
ASSQVQASDGYT | TRBJ1-2 | TRBV3-1/TRBV3-2
ASRPGLANSPLH | TRBJ1-6 | TRBV27
ASSPLLGGDEAF | TRBJ1-1 | TRBV18
ASSVGGSPLH | TRBJ1-6 | TRBV2
ASSLVGVPYEQY | TRBJ2-7 | TRBV28
SAPRTSEQF | TRBJ2-1 | TRBV20-1
ASSLDRTGGPQH | TRBJ1-5 | TRBV5-6
ATSTPGAGYT | TRBJ1-2 | TRBV24-1
ASSLRGGDQPQH | TRBJ1-5 | TRBV5-5
ASSTNSGRGTDTQY | TRBJ2-3 | TRBV5-4
ASGDPTGHPPGETQY | TRBJ2-5 | TRBV28
ASSLSRYASYNEQF | TRBJ2-1 | TRBV7-2
ASSLMGGRRDNSPLH | TRBJ1-6 | TRBV7-9
ASSARIGETEAF | TRBJ1-1 | TRBV6-5
AWLGRRDEQF | TRBJ2-1 | TRBV30
ASSQGAGETQY | TRBJ2-5 | TRBV18
ATSDPVLNYGYT | TRBJ1-2 | TRBV24-1
ASSILADSSYEQY | TRBJ2-7 | TRBV19
ATNRGGEETQY | TRBJ2-5 | TRBV24-1
ASSYASSGGQETQY | TRBJ2-5 | TRBV6-5
ASGAISGKEQY | TRBJ2-7 | TRBV2
ASSTVQAMNTEAF | TRBJ1-1 | TRBV28
ASIDRAANTEAF | TRBJ1-1 | TRBV27
ASSRGTGVEEKLF | TRBJ1-4 | TRBV6-5
ASSLQQMTGELF | TRBJ2-2 | TRBV7-9
SARNQGAAF | TRBJ1-1 | TRBV20-1
ASSYSTGNSPLH | TRBJ1-6 | TRBV6-2/TRBV6-3
ASSLNMNTEAF | TRBJ1-1 | TRBV14
ASSLEALAGPIDTQY | TRBJ2-3 | TRBV27